In its sample, the clone carrying this TCR beta chain is large (0.1 to 1%). Antigen specificity is unknown. The CDR3 covers 13 residues. CDR1 is GTSNPN, CDR2 SVGIG, per germline (reference sequence). Trimming stripped 0 bases from V and 5 bases from J, with 11 bases between. The template was genomic DNA from peripheral blood, not RNA. The data stem from a study of T cell repertoires in aging, cancer and after chemotherapy. Study overall: Six age groups, ranging from 30 or younger to 70 or older, included the donors.

Study-level findings and limits: Rebound thymic output was suggested by rising median generation probability during chemotherapy in each cancer cohort. These repertoire data do not allow conclusions about immunological memory after chemotherapy. Untreated cancer patients had significantly lower blood TCR diversity than age-matched healthy donors.

Multiplex touch-down PCR with TRB-A/B primers amplified rearranged V-D-J TRB sequences. TCRdb recomputed calls from the multiplex PCR reads with MiXCR, one row per CDR3 protein. The sample has about 2,500 distinct CDR3 sequences; roughly a quarter are singletons. The sequencing input was blood. The TCR comes from a human donor in good health. The rearrangement joins TRBV30 to TRBJ2-7; no clear D gene. This CDR3 reads CAWSVMAEHEQYF. DNA of the CDR3: TGTGCCTGGAGTGTAATGGCGGAACACGAGCAGTACTTC.